The 30 T cell receptor beta chains reported below all come from one sample, sequenced in a study of T cell repertoires in cytomegalovirus infection. These receptors' targets are unknown. TCRdb re-analysed the reads in MiXCR, keeping a single row per CDR3 protein. The table includes about 770,000 distinct CDR3 sequences, 25% to 35% detected once. The source was cultured CD8+ T cells from PBMCs, collected from culture after CMV antigen stimulation. These receptors were collected from a human donor in good health (CMV status not recorded). Some clones in this sample may be carry-over from other donors' samples.

This clonotype has just a few counts. The chain links TRBV27 to TRBJ2-5; D gene uncertain. The CDR3 runs 13 residues. The germline V gene encodes CDR1 MNHEY and CDR2 SMNVEV (reference sequence). V was pared by 3 bases and J by 4 bases, with 9 bases between. Here the CDR3 reads CASSFPGSETQYF. Here the CDR3 DNA reads TGTGCCAGCAGTTTCCCCGGATCAGAGACCCAGTACTTC.

This chain links TRBV3-1 with TRBJ2-7, with D perhaps given as TRBD1 or TRBD2 (5 bases each). In germline, CDR1 is LGHDT, CDR2 YNNKEL (reference sequence). Deletions cut 4 bases from V and 5 bases from J, with 18 bases between. This CDR3 spans 15 amino acids. The chain's CDR3 is CASSPQPGRVHEQYV. CDR3 in DNA: TGTGCCAGCAGCCCTCAGCCGGGACGGGTCCACGAGCAGTACGTC.

This rearrangement joins TRBV6-1 to TRBJ2-7; 8 positions match TRBD2. This CDR3 comprises 14 residues. The junction had 5 bases not matched to a gene; V was cut back by 2 bases and J by 5 bases. Looked up from germline, CDR1 is MNHNS and CDR2 is SASEGT. Here the CDR3 reads CASSETVSGDEQYV. Here the CDR3 DNA reads TGTGCCAGCAGTGAAACAGTTAGCGGGGACGAGCAGTACGTC.

There are a few counts of this clonotype. This chain joins TRBV12-3 or TRBV12-4 and TRBJ1-5, with D tentatively TRBD1 (6 bases). The CDR3 is made up of 12 amino acids. V lost 6 bases and J 7 bases, leaving 10 bases between the germline ends. CDR3 sequence reads: CASSTGLQPQHF. The CDR3 region has the DNA TGTGCCAGCAGCACAGGGTTGCAGCCCCAGCATTTT.

This chain joins TRBV7-2 and TRBJ2-1; 8 bases line up with TRBD1. J gave up 8 bases and V 1 base, and 4 bases lay outside the gene matches. The germline CDR1 and CDR2 sequences are SGHTA and FQGNSA. This CDR3 has 14 amino acids. The chain's CDR3 is CASSLGTGLDEQFF. The CDR3 DNA follows: TGTGCCAGCAGCTTAGGGACAGGGTTGGATGAGCAGTTCTTC.

J is TRBJ1-2 and V is TRBV7-4; TRBD1 aligns across 8 bases. In germline, CDR1 is SGHVT, CDR2 SQSDAQ. Trimming cost V 4 bases and J 7 bases; bases outside gene matches: 11. This CDR3 comprises 15 residues. CDR3 DNA: TGTGCCAGCAGCTCCAATCCCCGGACAGGGCTTGGCTACACCTTC. This codes for CASSSNPRTGLGYTF.

The genes are TRBV27 and TRBJ2-1; 11 nucleotides match TRBD2. The CDR3 covers 16 residues. V shed 0 bases and J 9 bases; nucleotides not matched to a gene: 7. The germline gives CDR1 MNHEY, CDR2 SMNVEV (reference sequence). In DNA form, the CDR3 reads TGTGCCAGCAGTTTATCCTTAGCGGGGGGGCCGGGTGAGCAGTTCTTC. Amino acids: CASSLSLAGGPGEQFF.

The genes are TRBV28 and TRBJ2-2; D gene ambiguous. Germline assignment: CDR1 MDHEN and CDR2 SYDVKM. Trimming took 0 bases from V and 6 from J, leaving 8 bases between them. The CDR3 is 14 amino acids. The CDR3 nucleotides read TGTGCCAGCAGTTTATGGGGAAGGCCCGGGGAGCTGTTTTTT. Amino acids: CASSLWGRPGELFF.

The chain combines TRBV7-4 with TRBJ1-4; D unresolved. V gave up 4 bases and J gave up 0 bases, with 9 bases separating them. The CDR3 length is 15 residues. In germline, CDR1 is SGHVT, CDR2 SQSDAQ. CDR3 sequence: CASSSSEATNEKLFF. CDR3 DNA sequence: TGTGCCAGCAGCTCCTCCGAGGCAACTAATGAAAAACTGTTTTTT. The full variable domain, its missing parts supplied by reference TRBV7-4 and TRBJ1-4, is GAGVSQSPRYKVAKRGRDVALRCDSISGHVTLYWYRQTLGQGSEVLTYSQSDAQRDKSGRPSGRFSAERPERSVSTLKIQRTEQGDSAVYLCASSSSEATNEKLFFGSGTQLSVL.

In its sample, this clonotype was seen a few times. This chain uses TRBV12-3 or TRBV12-4 with TRBJ1-2, with D perhaps matching TRBD1 (6 bases). The length of the CDR3 is 13 residues. The V gene lost 5 bases and the J gene lost 8 bases, with 15 bases spanning the gap. This CDR3 is CASSPREGGGYTF. The CDR3 DNA reads as TGTGCCAGCAGTCCCCGGGAGGGGGGGGGCTACACCTTC.

This clonotype was seen a few times. CDR3 loop: CASSPPDREGYTF. The DNA of the CDR3 is TGTGCCAGCAGTCCACCGGACAGGGAAGGCTACACCTTC. V and J are TRBV27 and TRBJ1-2; 8 bases match TRBD1. CDR3 size: 13 residues. V trimming: 5 bases; J trimming: 8 bases; junction bases outside the gene matches: 7. The germline gives CDR1 MNHEY, CDR2 SMNVEV (reference sequence).

This clonotype showed up just a few times. The chain has TRBV7-6 and TRBJ1-5, with D perhaps matching TRBD1 (5 bases). V was pared by 2 bases and J by 0 bases, with 14 bases between. Germline V gene data show CDR1 as SGHVS and CDR2 as FNYEAQ. The CDR3 is made up of 17 amino acids. The CDR3 nucleotides read TGTGCCAGCAGCTTACGGCATGGGGGGTATAGCAATCAGCCCCAGCATTTT. Protein product: CASSLRHGGYSNQPQHF.

This chain links TRBV11-1 with TRBJ2-6; either TRBD1 or TRBD2 may fit D (5 bases each). Trimming stripped 6 bases from V and 2 bases from J, with 20 bases between. This CDR3 comprises 18 residues. Per germline, CDR1 SGHAT and CDR2 FQDESV (reference sequence). The CDR3 reads CASRSPRGQITGANVLTF. CDR3 bases: TGTGCCAGCAGATCCCCGAGGGGCCAAATCACTGGGGCCAACGTCCTGACTTTC.

The table lists this clonotype with a few counts. This chain links TRBV9 with TRBJ1-2; 11 positions match TRBD1. Germline V gene lookup returns CDR1 SGDLS and CDR2 YYNGEE. V was clipped by 2 bases and J by 2 bases; unmatched bases: 5. This CDR3 comprises 16 residues. As DNA, the CDR3 is TGTGCCAGCAGCGTCCCTCGGACAGGGGGCAACTATGGCTACACCTTC. It yields the protein CASSVPRTGGNYGYTF.

This clonotype was seen more than once but under ten times. The chain joins TRBV19 to TRBJ1-2, with D unclear. V was shortened by 3 bases and J by 6 bases, with 11 bases between the two germline ends. The V gene's germline CDR1 is LNHDA and CDR2 SQIVND (reference sequence). The length of the CDR3 is 13 residues. DNA of the CDR3: TGTGCCAGTAGTATCGACGAATGGGATGGCTACACCTTC. The encoded protein is CASSIDEWDGYTF.

The table lists this clonotype with a few counts. J is TRBJ2-7 and V is TRBV6-6; D unresolved. Looked up from germline, CDR1 is MNHNY and CDR2 is SVGAGI (reference sequence). The V end lost 3 bases, the J end lost 2 bases, and 29 bases lay between the germline ends. The CDR3 sequence is 20 residues long. CDR3 protein: CASSYILGPKTTPPTYEQYF. The CDR3 region has the DNA TGTGCCAGCAGTTATATCCTTGGGCCCAAGACAACCCCGCCTACCTACGAGCAGTACTTC.

This clonotype was counted ten times or more. The chain joins TRBV7-2 to TRBJ2-5, with D tentatively TRBD2 (6 bases). Germline CDR1 is SGHTA and CDR2 is FQGNSA. Trimming removed 4 bases at V and 5 bases at J, with 14 bases between. CDR3 size: 14 residues. The CDR3 spells CASSSDSGGETQYF. Here the CDR3 DNA reads TGTGCCAGCAGCTCCGACAGTGGGGGGGAGACCCAGTACTTC.

This clonotype has just a few counts. V gene TRBV27 combines with J gene TRBJ2-6; D is unresolved. V lost 8 bases to trimming and J lost 3 bases, with 17 bases between them. The CDR3 sequence is 16 residues long. Germline V CDR1 and CDR2: MNHEY, SMNVEV (reference sequence). The CDR3 loop reads CASSRTAPDGANVLTF. In DNA form, the CDR3 reads TGTGCCAGCTCGAGGACCGCCCCGGATGGGGCCAACGTCCTGACTTTC.

The chain recombines TRBV5-1 with TRBJ1-1; D may be TRBD1 (6 bases). Trimming removed 2 bases at V and 1 base at J, with 18 bases between. CDR1 and CDR2 from the germline V gene are SGHRS and YFSETQ. The CDR3 sequence is 17 residues long. DNA of the CDR3: TGCGCCAGCAGCTTCTCCACAGGGTTTCAGCAGAACACTGAAGCTTTCTTT. Its protein product is CASSFSTGFQQNTEAFF.

This clonotype came up a few times. The chain uses TRBV6-5 and TRBJ2-7, with TRBD1 matching over 9 bases. Unmatched junction bases numbered 7, after V lost 5 bases and J lost 5 bases. The CDR3 consists of 14 residues. Germline lookup yields CDR1 MNHEY and CDR2 SVGAGI. DNA for the CDR3: TGTGCCAGCAGTCCAACAGGGGGCGACAACGAGCAGTACGTC. It codes for CASSPTGGDNEQYV.

This rearrangement joins TRBV14 to TRBJ2-3, with D hard to call. This CDR3 region has 14 residues. From germline, CDR1 is SGHDN and CDR2 FVKESK. Trimming removed 4 bases from V and 3 bases from J, with 11 bases in between. The CDR3 DNA reads TGTGCCAGCAGCCCTGAGCGTCCTACAGATACGCAGTATTTT. This encodes CASSPERPTDTQYF.

This clonotype was seen ten or more times. The chain couples TRBV7-2 to TRBJ2-7, with TRBD2 matching 14 bases. Trimming took 4 bases from V and 3 from J; bases not matched to a gene: 5. Per the germline V gene, CDR1 is SGHTA and CDR2 is FQGNSA. The CDR3 sequence is 16 residues long. The CDR3, as DNA: TGTGCCAGCAGCTCCCCGGGACTAGCGGGAGACTACGAGCAGTACTTC. It translates to CASSSPGLAGDYEQYF.

A few counts support this clonotype. This rearrangement joins TRBV12-3 or TRBV12-4 to TRBJ1-1; a weak D match, TRBD1 (5 bases). V was pared by 8 bases and J by 0 bases, with 13 bases between. This CDR3 has 14 amino acids. CDR3 loop: CASGFVGLNTEAFF. The CDR3 coding sequence is TGTGCCAGCGGGTTCGTGGGGCTGAACACTGAAGCTTTCTTT.

This clonotype has more than one count but fewer than ten. A junction boundary mismatches the germline segment, possibly from a read error. The rearrangement links TRBV7-7 to TRBJ2-5; 7 bases match TRBD2. The length of the CDR3 is 16 residues. Germline V gene data show CDR1 as SSHAT and CDR2 as FNYEAQ (reference sequence). The DNA for the CDR3 is TGTGCTAGCAGCTTGGGGACTACCATGCCCGGAGAGACCCAGTACTTC. This translates into CASSLGTTMPGETQYF.

V and J are TRBV5-8 and TRBJ2-7; D remains unclear. CDR1 SGHTS and CDR2 YDEGEE come from the germline V gene. V dropped 1 base and J dropped 6 bases, with 8 bases sitting between them. The CDR3 has 12 residues. CDR3 nucleotides: TGTGCCAGCAGCTTGTACGAGGCCGAGCAGTACGTC. Translating gives CASSLYEAEQYV.

This clonotype was observed at least ten times. This chain links TRBV12-3 or TRBV12-4 with TRBJ2-1; 8 nucleotides match TRBD2. Trimming removed 5 bases from V and 6 bases from J; junction bases left unmatched: 0. The CDR3 totals 12 residues. The CDR3 is CASSRGGNEQFF. The CDR3 DNA sequence: TGTGCCAGCAGTCGGGGGGGCAATGAGCAGTTCTTC.

This chain uses TRBV7-8 with TRBJ1-1; the D gene is possibly TRBD1 (6 bases). The CDR3 spans 12 residues. Trimming took 4 bases from V and 9 from J, leaving 12 bases between them. From germline, CDR1 is SGHVS and CDR2 FQNEAQ. Written as DNA, the CDR3 is TGTGCCAGCAGCTCCGACAGGAGCAAAGCTTTCTTT. Its translation: CASSSDRSKAFF.

The V call is TRBV5-4, the J call TRBJ1-1; D not resolved. Germline CDR1 and CDR2: SGHNT and YYREEE (reference sequence). The length of the CDR3 is 15 residues. Trimming left V 1 base short and J 1 base short, with 11 bases between. This CDR3 is CASSLLREKNTEAFF. In DNA, the CDR3 is TGTGCCAGCAGCTTGTTGAGGGAGAAGAACACTGAAGCTTTCTTT.

The rearrangement uses TRBV6-1 and TRBJ2-1; possibly TRBD1 for D (6 bases). Trimming removed 10 bases at V and 2 bases at J, with 21 bases between. Germline V CDR1 and CDR2: MNHNS, SASEGT. This CDR3 has 16 residues. This chain's CDR3 is CATPWDPGHPYNEQFF. As DNA, the CDR3 is TGTGCCACCCCGTGGGACCCGGGACACCCCTACAATGAGCAGTTCTTC.

The rearrangement joins TRBV4-1 to TRBJ2-1, with 8 bases lining up with TRBD2. The CDR3 is made up of 16 amino acids. J was trimmed by 4 bases and V by 2 bases; bases with no gene match: 7. The V gene's germline CDR1 is MGHRA and CDR2 YSYEKL. CDR3 DNA sequence: TGCGCCAGCAGCCAATATAGCGGGGCGGGTTACAATGAGCAGTTCTTC. Amino acids: CASSQYSGAGYNEQFF.